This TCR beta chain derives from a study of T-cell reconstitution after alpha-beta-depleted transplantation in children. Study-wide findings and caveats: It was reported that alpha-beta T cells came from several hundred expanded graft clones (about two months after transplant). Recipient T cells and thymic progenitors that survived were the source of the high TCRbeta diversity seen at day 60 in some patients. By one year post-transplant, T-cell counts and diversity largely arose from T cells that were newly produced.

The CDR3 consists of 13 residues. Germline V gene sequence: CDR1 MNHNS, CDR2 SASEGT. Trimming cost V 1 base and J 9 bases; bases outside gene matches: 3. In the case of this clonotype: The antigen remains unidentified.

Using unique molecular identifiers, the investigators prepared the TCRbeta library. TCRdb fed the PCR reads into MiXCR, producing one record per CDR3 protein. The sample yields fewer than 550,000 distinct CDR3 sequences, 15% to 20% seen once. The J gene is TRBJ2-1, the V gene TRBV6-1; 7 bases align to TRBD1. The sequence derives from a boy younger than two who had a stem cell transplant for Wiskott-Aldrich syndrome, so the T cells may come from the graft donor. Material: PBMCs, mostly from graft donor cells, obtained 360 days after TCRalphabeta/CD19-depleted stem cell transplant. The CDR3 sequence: CASSEGTGREQFF. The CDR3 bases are TGTGCCAGCAGTGAAGGGACAGGTCGTGAGCAGTTCTTC.